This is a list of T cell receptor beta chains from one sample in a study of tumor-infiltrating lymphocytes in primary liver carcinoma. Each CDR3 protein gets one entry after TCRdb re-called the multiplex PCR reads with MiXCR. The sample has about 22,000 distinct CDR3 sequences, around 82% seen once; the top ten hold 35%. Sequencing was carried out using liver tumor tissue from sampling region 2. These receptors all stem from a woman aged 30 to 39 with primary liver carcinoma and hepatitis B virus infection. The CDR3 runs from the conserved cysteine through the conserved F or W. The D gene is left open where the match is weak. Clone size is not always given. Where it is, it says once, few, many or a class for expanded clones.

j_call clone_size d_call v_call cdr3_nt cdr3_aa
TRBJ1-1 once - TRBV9 TGTGCCAGCAGCGTAGCCAAATCGGGCACTGAAGCTTTCTTT CASSVAKSGTEAFF
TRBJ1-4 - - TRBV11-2 TGTACCAGTAGCCTCTGGGGGGGAAAACTGTTTTTT CTSSLWGGKLFF
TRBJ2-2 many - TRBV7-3 TGTGCCAGCAGTTTATCCCCAGGGTCCACCGGGGAGCTGTTTTTT CASSLSPGSTGELFF
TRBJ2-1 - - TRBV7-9 TGTGCCAGCAGCCCGAGCGCGGCGGCGGGTGAACGGTTCTTC CASSPSAAAGERFF
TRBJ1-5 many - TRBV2 TGTGCCAGCAGTATAGGATTTGATCAGCCCCAGCATTTT CASSIGFDQPQHF
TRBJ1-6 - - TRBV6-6 TGTGCCAGCAATTACACATGGATGGATTCAGCCCTCCACTTT CASNYTWMDSALHF
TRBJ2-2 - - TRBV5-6 TGTGACAGCAGCTTGGTATCCAGAGTCACCGGGGAGCTGTCTTTT CDSSLVSRVTGELSF
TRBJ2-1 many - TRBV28 TGTGCCAGTAGTGTTGATAGATTTGAGCAATTCTTC CASSVDRFEQFF
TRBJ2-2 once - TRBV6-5 TGTGCCGGCAGTTACTTGGGACCTGTGAACACCGGGGAGCTGTTTTTC CAGSYLGPVNTGELFF
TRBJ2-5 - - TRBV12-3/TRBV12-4 TGTATCAGCAGCACCTACCCCGGAAGCGAAAAGACCCAGTACTTC CISSTYPGSEKTQYF
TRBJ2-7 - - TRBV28 TGTGCCAGCAAGGGGGACAAGAGTCCCTACGATCAGTACTTC CASKGDKSPYDQYF
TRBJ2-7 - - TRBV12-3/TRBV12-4 TGTGCCAGCCTGCAATCCGGTACACACGGTTACGAGCAGTACTTC CASLQSGTHGYEQYF
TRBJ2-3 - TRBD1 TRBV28 TGTGACAGCAGTTTCGCGAAACAGGGGCGATTGACAGATACGCAGTATTTT CDSSFAKQGRLTDTQYF
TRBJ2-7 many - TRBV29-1 TGCAGCGGAAGGGTTGCCTACGAGCAGTACTTC CSGRVAYEQYF
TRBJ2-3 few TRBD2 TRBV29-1 TGCAGCGCCCCCCGGGCTAGCGGGAGTAGATTAGATACGCAGTATTTT CSAPRASGSRLDTQYF
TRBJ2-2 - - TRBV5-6 TGTGCAAGCACCTTGGCACCAAGAGTCACCGGGGAGCTGTTTTTT CASTLAPRVTGELFF
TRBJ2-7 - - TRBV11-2 TGTGCCAGCAATCCAGCTAGTGAGAAGTACTTC CASNPASEKYF
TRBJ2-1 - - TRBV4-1 TGCACTAGCAGCCAACCCTCTATGGATGAGCAGTTCTTC CTSSQPSMDEQFF
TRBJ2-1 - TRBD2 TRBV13 TGTGCCAGCAGCACGTGGACTAGCGGGGCATACAATGAGCAATTCTTC CASSTWTSGAYNEQFF
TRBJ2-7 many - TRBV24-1 TGTGCCACCAGTGACGGCCTTGGGACCCTCTCGGGCGAGCAGTACTTC CATSDGLGTLSGEQYF
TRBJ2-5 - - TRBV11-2 TGTGCTAGCGGCCCTAGACAAATAGAGACCCAGTACTTC CASGPRQIETQYF
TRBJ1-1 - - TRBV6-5 TGTGCCAGCACAGAGGGAATTTACACTGAAGCTTTCTTT CASTEGIYTEAFF
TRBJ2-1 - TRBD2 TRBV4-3 TGCGCCGGCAACCAAAAAGTAGCGGGAGCCAGAGATGAGCAGTTCTTC CAGNQKVAGARDEQFF
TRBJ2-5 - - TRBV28 TGTGCCAGCAGTTTACGCGGGGCCTGGGAGGCCCAGTACTTC CASSLRGAWEAQYF
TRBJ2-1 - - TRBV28 TGTGCCAACAGTTTTGGGTTTTCGGGGATAGGGTATGGGACCCAGTTCTTC CANSFGFSGIGYGTQFF
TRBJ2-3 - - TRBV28 TGTGTCAGCGGTTGGGTAGATACGCAGTATTTT CVSGWVDTQYF
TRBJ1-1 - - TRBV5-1 TGCGACGGCAGCCCCGAGGGGAACACTGAAGCTTTCTTT CDGSPEGNTEAFF
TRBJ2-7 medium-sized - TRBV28 TGTGCCAGCAGCTTCCGATTGGAGCAGTACTTC CASSFRLEQYF
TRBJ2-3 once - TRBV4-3 TGCGCCAGCAGCTGCCGCATAGGGGACTCCCCCTCGTGGAGGCAGTATTTT CASSCRIGDSPSWRQYF
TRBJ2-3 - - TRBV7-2 TGTGCCAGTAGCTTATTTGGACTACCGACTAGCACAGATACGCAGTATTTT CASSLFGLPTSTDTQYF
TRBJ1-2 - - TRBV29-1 TGCAGCGTTGTACCTTGGGGCGTCGACTATACCTTC CSVVPWGVDYTF
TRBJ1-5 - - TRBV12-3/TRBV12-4 TGTGCCAGTAGCACTCAGGGGCAGCCCCAGCATTTT CASSTQGQPQHF
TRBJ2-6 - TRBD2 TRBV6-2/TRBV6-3 TGTGCCAGCCAAGACCCCCCGGCGGGAGGTTATGGTGGGGCCAACGTCCCGATTTTC CASQDPPAGGYGGANVPIF
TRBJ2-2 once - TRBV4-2 TGTTCCAGCAGCCAAGTATTTTTCGGACGGGAGCCTACAAAGAACGCCGGGGGGCTGTTTTTT CSSSQVFFGREPTKNAGGLFF
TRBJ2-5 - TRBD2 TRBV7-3 TGTGCCAGCAGATCAACTAGCGGGAGTAAAGAGGCCCAGTACTTC CASRSTSGSKEAQYF
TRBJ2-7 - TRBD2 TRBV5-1 TGCCCCAGCAGTTTTACTAGCGGGGGTACCTACGAGCAGTACTTC CPSSFTSGGTYEQYF
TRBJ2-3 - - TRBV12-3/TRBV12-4 TGTGGCAGCAGCCTTGCGTGGGGGATCGGAACTGATACGCAGTATTTT CGSSLAWGIGTDTQYF
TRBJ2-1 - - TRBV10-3 TGTGCCATCAGTCCCACGGCGACCTTGAGTGGGCAGTTCTTC CAISPTATLSGQFF
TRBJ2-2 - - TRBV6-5 TGTGCAAGCAGTCCACAACCTTTAGGGCCCGGGGAGCTTTTTTTT CASSPQPLGPGELFF
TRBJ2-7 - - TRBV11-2 TGTGCCAGGAGCTTAGTGGGGGGGCTTGGCGAACAGTACTTC CARSLVGGLGEQYF
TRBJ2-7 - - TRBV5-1 TGCACCAGCAGTCTTAGGGGGACTGACGAGCAGTACTTC CTSSLRGTDEQYF
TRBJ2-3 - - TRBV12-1 TGTGCCACCAGCTCAGAGCTAGCTGGGGATACAGATACGCAGTATTTT CATSSELAGDTDTQYF
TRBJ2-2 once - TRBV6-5 TGTGCCTGCAGTCCGCGGGCAGGGCTCACCGGGGAGCTGTTTTTT CACSPRAGLTGELFF
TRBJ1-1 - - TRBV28 TGTGCCGGCAGGCCTTACCCCAACACTGAAGCTTTCTTT CAGRPYPNTEAFF
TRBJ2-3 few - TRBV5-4 TGTGCTAGTAGCGTAGACGGACACCCTCCACACACAGATACGCAGTATTTT CASSVDGHPPHTDTQYF
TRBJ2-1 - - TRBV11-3 TGTGCCAGCAGCCGACTGGCGGGTGGGGGGTATGAGCAGTCCTTC CASSRLAGGGYEQSF
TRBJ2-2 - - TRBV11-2 TGTGCCAGCAGCCTACCCCGAGAGGGAGGCCCGAACACCGGGGAACTGTTTTTT CASSLPREGGPNTGELFF
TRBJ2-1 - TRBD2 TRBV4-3 TGCGCCAGTAGCCAAAAGGCAGCGGGAGCCAGAGATGAGCAGTTCTTC CASSQKAAGARDEQFF
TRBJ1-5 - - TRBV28 TGTGTCTGCAGGGAGGTCCCTAATCAGCCCCAGCATTTT CVCREVPNQPQHF
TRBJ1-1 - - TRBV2 TGTGTCAGCAGGACGGATTCGAACACTGAAACTTTCTTT CVSRTDSNTETFF
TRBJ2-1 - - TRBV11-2 TGTGACAGCAGCCGCGGGGGCCCCAATCCAGAGCAGTTCTTC CDSSRGGPNPEQFF
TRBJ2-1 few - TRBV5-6 TGTGCCAGCAGCCCATCGGCCTACAATGAGCAGTTCTTC CASSPSAYNEQFF
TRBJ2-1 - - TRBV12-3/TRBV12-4 TGTACCAGCAGCACCTACCCCGAGAGTGAAGAGACCCAGTTCTTC CTSSTYPESEETQFF
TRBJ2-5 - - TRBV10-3 TGTGCCGGCAGTGAGTCGGCTACCAGTCAAGAGACCCAGTACTTC CAGSESATSQETQYF